This TCR beta chain was identified during a study of blood T cell repertoires in COVID-19. As for the study in general: Samples of COVID-19 (acute and convalescent) were obtained from the United States, Italy and Spain. PBMCs, B-cell-depleted T cells, or T cells provided the cDNA or gDNA that made up the material.

Recruited during active infection, patients (from Seattle) were subsequently followed longitudinally. Methods used by the authors: Amplification with reference gene primers provided the estimates of nucleated cell counts. Assay: immunoSEQ multiplex PCR; the TCRdb copy retains only in-frame clones and omits some. That table supplies the V and J calls and clone size; D and trimming were determined from the DNA. This table holds roughly 220,000 clones, 80% to 85% found once. Germline V lookup: CDR1 GTSNPN, CDR2 SVGIG (reference sequence). The CDR3 has 14 amino acids. Trimming cost V 4 bases and J 2 bases; bases outside gene matches: 5.

The sample was peripheral blood. The V and J genes are TRBV30 and TRBJ2-7; 10 bases match TRBD1. The source is a woman older than 75 with COVID-19, enrolled during active disease. The CDR3 sequence is CAWNTGTGAYEQYF. The CDR3 nucleotides are TGTGCCTGGAATACCGGGACAGGGGCCTACGAGCAGTACTTC.